The next 22 T cell receptor beta chains were all read from a single sample in a study of control samples from healthy donors and cancer patients (TCRdb year 2020). The library relied on the immunoSEQ multiplex PCR assay. TCRdb took this table from immuneACCESS and kept in-frame rearrangements with V and J called. Such tables lack part of the clones; where checked against another copy, unresolved V genes explain under half of the gap, and the rest is unexplained. The sample table holds approximately 100,000 clones, of which 75% to 90% were seen once. The ten most abundant clones make up about a fifth of the sample. Material: PBMCs. The receptors here all came from a man in his sixties with lung cancer.

V usage is TRBV6-6 and J usage is TRBJ2-7; D is possibly TRBD1 or TRBD2 (6 bases each). CDR3 length: 14 amino acids. Germline-derived CDR1 and CDR2 are MNHNY and SVGAGI (reference sequence). The ends were cut back, 2 bases at V and 2 bases at J, with 10 bases in the middle. The chain's CDR3 is CASSYRGRPYEQYF. In nucleotides, the CDR3 is TGTGCCAGCAGTTACCGGGGGCGACCCTACGAGCAGTACTTC.

J is TRBJ1-5 and V is TRBV7-9, with TRBD1 matching over 7 bases. Losses at the gene ends were 1 base for V and 3 bases for J; bases not matched to a gene: 12. Germline V gives CDR1 SEHNR, CDR2 FQNEAQ (reference sequence). CDR3 length: 18 residues. CDR3 in amino acids: CASSLGAGGTVNNQPQHF. CDR3 sequence (DNA): TGTGCCAGCAGCTTAGGGGCGGGAGGGACAGTGAACAATCAGCCCCAGCATTTT.

The gene calls are TRBV11-2 and TRBJ2-7; D call uncertain. The CDR3 totals 13 residues. The V end was cut by 1 base, the J end by 3 bases, with 7 bases between. CDR1 is SGHAT, CDR2 FQNNGV, per germline. CDR3 sequence: CASSLGMLYEQYF. CDR3 nucleotides: TGTGCCAGCAGCTTAGGAATGCTCTACGAGCAGTACTTC.

This clone was seen just once. CDR3 residues: CASSFTGTSPNQPQHF. The CDR3 DNA reads as TGTGCCAGCAGCTTTACCGGGACGAGTCCCAATCAGCCCCAGCATTTT. The V gene is TRBV7-2, the J gene TRBJ1-5; TRBD1 might be the D (5 bases). V was cut by 3 bases and J by 3 bases, with 15 bases left in between. CDR3 size: 16 residues. Per germline, CDR1 SGHTA and CDR2 FQGNSA.

The chain recombines TRBV18 with TRBJ1-1; D gene ambiguous. V was trimmed by 3 bases and J by 6 bases, leaving 8 bases between them. The CDR3 contains 12 residues. Germline CDR1 reads KGHSH; CDR2 reads LQKENI. The CDR3 loop reads CASSPVVAEAFF. The CDR3 nucleotides are TGTGCCAGCTCACCCGTAGTCGCTGAAGCTTTCTTT.

This chain uses TRBV25-1 with TRBJ1-1; D call uncertain. Germline V CDR1 and CDR2: MGHDK, SYGVNS. V lost 1 base, J lost 1 base, and 7 bases lay in between. The CDR3 covers 14 residues. The CDR3 nucleotides are TGTGCCAGCAGTGAATTGGCGGAGAACACTGAAGCTTTCTTT. It translates to CASSELAENTEAFF.

This chain uses TRBV2 with TRBJ2-5, with 8 bases matching TRBD2. Losses at the gene ends were 6 bases for V and 1 base for J; bases not matched to a gene: 10. Per the germline V gene, CDR1 is SNHLY and CDR2 is FYNNEI. The length of the CDR3 is 16 residues. The CDR3 region has the DNA TGTGCCAGCAGCTCAGTGGGCGGGGGGCCCCAAGAGACCCAGTACTTC. As protein: CASSSVGGGPQETQYF.

The genes are TRBV27 and TRBJ1-2, with 8 bases lining up with TRBD1. V shed 7 bases and J 2 bases; nucleotides not matched to a gene: 6. There are 14 residues in the CDR3. Germline V gives CDR1 MNHEY, CDR2 SMNVEV (reference sequence). The CDR3 loop reads CASKPGQENYGYTF. CDR3 in DNA: TGTGCCAGCAAGCCGGGACAGGAAAACTATGGCTACACCTTC.

The rearrangement uses TRBV7-6 and TRBJ1-3; D is perhaps TRBD1 (5 bases). V was clipped by 3 bases and J by 1 base, with 10 bases between them. Looked up from germline, CDR1 is SGHVS and CDR2 is FNYEAQ. The CDR3 has 15 residues. This CDR3 reads CASSLVPGSGNTIYF. In DNA, the CDR3 is TGTGCCAGCAGCTTGGTACCAGGGTCTGGAAACACCATATATTTT.

The CDR3 loop reads CASSASVGVAETQYF. Here the CDR3 DNA reads TGTGCCAGCAGCGCCTCCGTGGGGGTGGCGGAGACCCAGTACTTC. V usage is TRBV7-9 and J usage is TRBJ2-5; D tentatively fits TRBD1 or TRBD2 (5 bases each). There are 15 residues in the CDR3. Trimming took off 5 bases at V and 5 bases at J, with 18 bases between the two ends. Germline V lookup: CDR1 SEHNR, CDR2 FQNEAQ (reference sequence). Combining the CDR3 with reference TRBV7-9 and TRBJ2-5 gives the whole variable domain DTGVSQNPRHKITKRGQNVTFRCDPISEHNRLYWYRQTLGQGPEFLTYFQNEAQLEKSRLLSDRFSAERPKGSFSTLEIQRTEQGDSAMYLCASSASVGVAETQYFGPGTRLLVL.

The chain has TRBV18 and TRBJ2-2, with TRBD1 matching over 11 bases. Germline V gene data show CDR1 as KGHSH and CDR2 as LQKENI. CDR3 size: 15 residues. Trimming took 3 bases from V and 3 from J; bases not matched to a gene: 0. The CDR3 region is CASSPGQGDTGELFF. For the CDR3, the DNA is TGTGCCAGCTCACCGGGACAGGGGGACACCGGGGAGCTGTTTTTT.

This clone was seen ten or more times. The chain uses TRBV6-4 and TRBJ1-2; D might be TRBD1 (6 bases). Trimming cost V 2 bases and J 4 bases, with 17 bases left between them. The CDR3 extends over 16 amino acids. Germline V CDR1 and CDR2: MRHNA, SNTAGT. CDR3 protein: CASSDTPQGVPYGYTF. The CDR3 nucleotides are TGTGCCAGCAGTGACACCCCACAGGGCGTTCCCTATGGCTACACCTTC.

This clone was detected once. The chain has TRBV12-3 or TRBV12-4 and TRBJ1-3; 8 bases map to TRBD1. The CDR3 spans 13 residues. With V trimmed by 8 bases and J by 4 bases, 4 bases remained unmatched. CDR3 amino acids: CASRQGNGNTIYF. The DNA for the CDR3 is TGTGCCAGCCGACAGGGGAACGGAAACACCATATATTTT.

This chain links TRBV11-3 with TRBJ2-3, with a tentative D call TRBD2 (6 bases). The length of the CDR3 is 16 residues. The V end was cut by 4 bases, the J end by 2 bases, with 16 bases between. Germline values: CDR1 SGHNT, CDR2 YENEEA. The CDR3 loop is CASSSSGSGFTDTQYF. For the CDR3, the DNA is TGTGCCAGCAGCTCCTCGGGTAGCGGTTTCACAGATACGCAGTATTTT. The full variable domain, its missing parts supplied by reference TRBV11-3 and TRBJ2-3, is EAGVVQSPRYKIIEKKQPVAFWCNPISGHNTLYWYLQNLGQGPELLIRYENEEAVDDSQLPKDRFSAERLKGVDSTLKIQPAELGDSAVYLCASSSSGSGFTDTQYFGPGTRLTVL.

The CDR3 nucleotides read TGTGCCAGCAGCTCACAGGGCAACACTAATTCACCCCTCCACTTT. It codes for CASSSQGNTNSPLHF. This chain links TRBV7-3 with TRBJ1-6; D might be TRBD1 (6 bases). Germline V gene lookup returns CDR1 SGHTA and CDR2 FQGTGA. The CDR3 spans 15 residues. Trimming removed 4 bases from V and 6 bases from J, with 13 bases in between.

This chain links TRBV6-4 with TRBJ1-2; TRBD1 aligns across 8 bases. Losses at the gene ends were 7 bases for V and 6 bases for J; bases not matched to a gene: 13. In germline, CDR1 is MRHNA, CDR2 SNTAGT. The CDR3 length is 15 residues. The CDR3 loop reads CASKRFTGTGDGYTF. The CDR3 nucleotides are TGTGCCAGCAAACGCTTTACCGGGACAGGAGATGGCTACACCTTC.

The chain is built from TRBV5-1 and TRBJ2-2; TRBD1 matches 8 bases. V was clipped by 2 bases and J by 4 bases; unmatched bases: 4. Germline CDR1 SGHRS, CDR2 YFSETQ. The CDR3 totals 15 residues. The CDR3 loop is CASSLGQGTTGELFF. The CDR3 DNA sequence: TGCGCCAGCAGCTTAGGACAGGGAACCACCGGGGAGCTGTTTTTT.

J is TRBJ2-3 and V is TRBV3-1 (or the pseudogene TRBV3-2); D is unclear. Trimming left V 1 base short and J 2 bases short, with 7 bases between. This CDR3 is 14 amino acids long. Germline V gene lookup returns CDR1 LGHDT and CDR2 YNNKEL (reference sequence). The CDR3 spells CASSQGSYTDTQYF. CDR3 in DNA: TGTGCCAGCAGCCAAGGGTCATACACAGATACGCAGTATTTT.

This chain joins TRBV3-1 (or the pseudogene TRBV3-2) and TRBJ2-2; D could derive from TRBD1 or TRBD2 (5 bases each). There are 16 residues in the CDR3. The germline V gene encodes CDR1 LGHDT and CDR2 YNNKEL (reference sequence). The germline V and J ends were trimmed by 5 bases and 7 bases, with 20 bases remaining between them. CDR3 DNA sequence: TGTGCCAGCAGCGACACCAACACAGGAGGCATCGGGGAGCTGTTTTTT. Protein sequence: CASSDTNTGGIGELFF.

V usage is TRBV5-1 and J usage is TRBJ1-1, with D unresolved. The germline V gene encodes CDR1 SGHRS and CDR2 YFSETQ. This CDR3 spans 15 amino acids. V lost 0 bases and J 4 bases, leaving 13 bases between the germline ends. CDR3 bases: TGCGCCAGCAGCTTGGAACTCGGGGAGGGCACTGAAGCTTTCTTT. It codes for CASSLELGEGTEAFF.

The V gene is TRBV18, the J gene TRBJ2-1, with TRBD2 matching 10 bases. The CDR3 contains 16 residues. Germline lookup yields CDR1 KGHSH and CDR2 LQKENI. Trimming at V came to 2 bases and at J to 8 bases, leaving 9 bases not matched to a gene. CDR3 in amino acids: CASSPRESGGADEQFF. The CDR3 region has the DNA TGTGCCAGCTCACCAAGGGAGAGCGGGGGGGCGGATGAGCAGTTCTTC.

V is TRBV10-1 and J is TRBJ2-7, with D unresolved. The V end was cut by 0 bases, the J end by 1 base, with 4 bases between. The CDR3 length is 13 residues. Per the germline V gene, CDR1 is WNHNN and CDR2 is SYGVQD (reference sequence). The CDR3 loop is CASSESGSYEQYV. DNA for the CDR3: TGCGCCAGCAGTGAGTCCGGGTCCTACGAGCAGTACGTC.